Each of the 2 T cell receptor beta chains below was sequenced from the same sample in a study of OX40 agonist ivuxolimab in advanced cancers. TCRdb keeps only in-frame clones here, not all; method: immunoSEQ multiplex PCR. The top ten clones hold about 0.68% of a sample with around 50,000 clones, about 88% of them seen once. The sample here was CD4+ or CD8+ T cells sorted from blood, taken in a trial of the OX40 agonist ivuxolimab. These receptors originate from an adult with an advanced solid tumor such as melanoma, head and neck, liver or kidney cancer.

The genes are TRBV7-2 and TRBJ2-1, with TRBD2 matching 7 bases. This CDR3 has 15 residues. CDR1 SGHTA and CDR2 FQGNSA come from the germline V gene. V shed 2 bases, J shed 7 bases, and the junction held 8 bases outside the gene matches. CDR3 sequence reads: CASSLIPGLMNEQFF. CDR3 nucleotides: TGTGCCAGCAGCTTAATTCCGGGACTAATGAATGAGCAGTTCTTC. Filled out from reference TRBV7-2 and TRBJ2-1, the complete variable domain reads GAGVSQSPSNKVTEKGKDVELRCDPISGHTALYWYRQSLGQGLEFLIYFQGNSAPDKSGLPSDRFSAERTGGSVSTLTIQRTQQEDSAVYLCASSLIPGLMNEQFFGPGTRLTVL.

The gene calls are TRBV18 and TRBJ2-3, with a tentative D call TRBD2 (5 bases). The CDR3 has 14 residues. V dropped 2 bases and J dropped 7 bases, with 13 bases sitting between them. The germline V gene encodes CDR1 KGHSH and CDR2 LQKENI. Here the CDR3 reads CASSPSAERHTQYF. CDR3 DNA sequence: TGTGCCAGCTCACCATCAGCGGAGCGGCATACGCAGTATTTT.